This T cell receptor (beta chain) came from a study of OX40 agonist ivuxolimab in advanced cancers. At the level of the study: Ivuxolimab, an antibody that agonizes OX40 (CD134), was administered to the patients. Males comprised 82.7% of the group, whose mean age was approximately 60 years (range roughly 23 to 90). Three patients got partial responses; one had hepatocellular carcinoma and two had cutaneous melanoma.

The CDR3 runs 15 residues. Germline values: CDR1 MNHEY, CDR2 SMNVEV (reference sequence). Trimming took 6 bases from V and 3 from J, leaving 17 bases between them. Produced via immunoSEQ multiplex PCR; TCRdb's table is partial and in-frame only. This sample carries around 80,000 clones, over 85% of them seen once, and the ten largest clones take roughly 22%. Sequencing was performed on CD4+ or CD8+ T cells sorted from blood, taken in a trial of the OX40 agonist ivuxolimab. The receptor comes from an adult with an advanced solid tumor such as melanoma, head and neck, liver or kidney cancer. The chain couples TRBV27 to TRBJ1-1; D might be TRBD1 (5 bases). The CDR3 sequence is CASSPTPGRDTEAFF. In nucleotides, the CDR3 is TGTGCCAGCAGCCCCACGCCGGGGCGGGACACTGAAGCTTTCTTT.